This T cell receptor beta chain was sequenced for a study of T-cell reconstitution after alpha-beta-depleted transplantation in children. Unique molecular identifiers were incorporated into the prepared TCRbeta library. TCRdb called the PCR reads again in MiXCR, with one record for every CDR3 protein. The table has hundreds of thousands of distinct CDR3 sequences, approximately 17% seen once. This CDR3 spans 13 amino acids. The ends were cut back, 7 bases at V and 2 bases at J, with 10 bases in the middle. This clonotype turned up a few times. This receptor was obtained from a human donor who donated a stem cell graft to a child with acute myeloid leukemia. The sample consisted of PBMCs from the stem cell graft donor, taken from the stem cell graft. This chain links TRBV12-3 or TRBV12-4 with TRBJ2-3; D ambiguous. The CDR3 nucleotides read TGTGCCAGCAACCTCGGTTTCACAGATACGCAGTATTTT. Its translation: CASNLGFTDTQYF.